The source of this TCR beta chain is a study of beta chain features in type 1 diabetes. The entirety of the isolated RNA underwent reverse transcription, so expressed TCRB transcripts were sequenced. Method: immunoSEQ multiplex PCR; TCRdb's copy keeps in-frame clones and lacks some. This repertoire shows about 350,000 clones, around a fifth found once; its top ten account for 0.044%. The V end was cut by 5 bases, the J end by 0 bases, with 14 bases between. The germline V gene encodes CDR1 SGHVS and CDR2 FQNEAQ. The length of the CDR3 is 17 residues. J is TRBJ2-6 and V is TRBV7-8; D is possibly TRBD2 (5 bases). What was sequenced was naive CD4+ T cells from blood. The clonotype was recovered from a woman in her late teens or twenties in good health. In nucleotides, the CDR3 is TGTGCCAGCAGCGCGGGTCCCCCTCTCTCTGGGGCCAACGTCCTGACTTTC. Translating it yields CASSAGPPLSGANVLTF.